This T cell receptor (beta chain) was captured by sequencing in a study of blood T cell repertoires in COVID-19 (dated by TCRdb to about 2020). The study in broad terms: Samples covering the acute and convalescent phases of COVID-19 were provided by collaborators in the United States, Italy and Spain. The material from the prospective study consisted of cDNA or gDNA derived from T cells, B-cell-depleted T cells, or PBMCs. Deeply sampled blood TCRbeta repertoires from subjects exposed to, actively infected with, or recovered from COVID-19 were included in the dataset. The repertoires were made available in a free public database intended to serve as a resource for research on the immune response to SARS-CoV-2. Samples came from the ongoing ImmuneRACE study (first 160 participants) plus 1,254 subjects from 6 global collaborators. Nearly every sample came with metadata listing a de-identified subject ID, COVID-19 status, age in years and sex. HLA class I and class II types, where available, came from metadata supplied by the sample provider rather than from assay-based typing.

About this clone: The specificity of this receptor is unknown. No per-base quality is available; no much larger clone lies one base away.

TCRbeta CDR3 regions were amplified from genomic DNA using the immunoSEQ Assay, a bias-controlled multiplex PCR. On the study's bioinformatics: The number of nucleated cells in each sample was estimated by amplification of reference gene primers within the assay. Sequence reads were collapsed and filtered to measure the absolute abundance of every unique TCRbeta CDR3 rearrangement. Productive Simpson clonality was computed per sample as the square root of Simpson's diversity index over productive rearrangements. TCRdb took this table from immuneACCESS and kept in-frame rearrangements with V and J called. Such tables lack part of the clones; where checked against another copy, unresolved V genes explain under half of the gap, and the rest is unexplained. The V and J calls and clone size are taken from that table; D and trimming were inferred from the DNA. The sample profile shows around 260,000 clones; approximately 89% of them were found once. Of the sample, approximately 2.3% is held by the ten largest clones.

Whole blood was collected in K2EDTA tubes by collaborating institutions according to the institutions' own protocols. For TCRbeta analysis, collaborators shipped samples in one of three forms: frozen whole blood, isolated PBMCs, or DNA extracted from either of those sample types. CDR1 DFQATT and CDR2 SNEGSKA are derived from the germline V gene (reference sequence). The junction carries 7 bases between V and J, which are trimmed by 3 bases and 4 bases respectively. There are 11 amino acids in the CDR3, from cysteine to phenylalanine inclusive. The sequence is cut down to CDR3 DNA, 33 bases in frame from base 1. What the authors observed across the whole study: The amount of clinical and demographic metadata varied by source and participant and was provided uncurated.

This TCR was recovered from a woman aged 45-59 years with acute or convalescent COVID-19. The V and J genes are TRBV20-1 and TRBJ2-7, with no D gene named confidently. Sequenced material: peripheral blood. For the CDR3, the sequence is CSASADYEQYF. The nucleotide sequence reads TGCAGTGCTAGCGCGGATTACGAGCAGTACTTC.